These 24 T cell receptor beta chains share one sample of origin, sequenced in a study of identical twins. Each CDR3 protein is one row after TCRdb ran MiXCR on the 5' RACE reads. The table records about 390,000 distinct CDR3 sequences, roughly 9% of them present only once. The sample comprised naive T cells sorted from blood. These receptor sequences come from a woman in her forties or fifties in good health.

The chain joins TRBV20-1 to TRBJ2-1, with D perhaps matching TRBD1 (5 bases). CDR1 and CDR2 (germline): DFQATT, SNEGSKA (reference sequence). The V gene lost 5 bases and the J gene lost 0 bases, with 14 bases spanning the gap. The CDR3 totals 15 residues. The CDR3 DNA reads as TGCAGTGCTCAACCGACAGTGAGCTCCTACAATGAGCAGTTCTTC. Amino acid sequence: CSAQPTVSSYNEQFF.

This clonotype was picked up a small number of times. The gene calls are TRBV5-5 and TRBJ1-2, with D possibly matching TRBD1 (5 bases). CDR3 length equals 15 residues. The germline V and J ends were trimmed by 4 bases and 7 bases, with 20 bases remaining between them. The germline CDR1 and CDR2 sequences are SGHKS and YYEKEE (reference sequence). For the CDR3, the DNA is TGTGCCAGCAGCCTCCGGGACCCCGGATACTCTGGCTACACCTTC. The encoded protein is CASSLRDPGYSGYTF.

The chain is built from TRBV5-5 and TRBJ1-5; 7 positions agree with TRBD1. The germline gives CDR1 SGHKS, CDR2 YYEKEE (reference sequence). The CDR3 totals 15 residues. V lost 4 bases to trimming and J lost 1 base; unmatched junction nucleotides: 5. The CDR3 protein is CASSRGTASNQPQHF. As DNA, the CDR3 is TGTGCCAGCAGCCGTGGGACAGCAAGCAATCAGCCCCAGCATTTT.

The chain links TRBV14 to TRBJ2-5; weak D call: TRBD1 (5 bases). CDR3 size: 11 residues. Germline V CDR1 and CDR2: SGHDN, FVKESK. Trimming shortened V by 4 bases and J by 9 bases, and 9 bases separated the two germline ends. The CDR3, as DNA: TGTGCCAGCAGCCTTGGGGCGGCCCAGTACTTC. Translated, it gives CASSLGAAQYF.

The CDR3 reads CASRLTGTGGEKLFF. Here the CDR3 DNA reads TGTGCCAGCAGGCTTACCGGGACAGGGGGTGAAAAACTGTTTTTT. The V call is TRBV7-9, the J call TRBJ1-4; 11 positions agree with TRBD1. Losses at the gene ends were 6 bases for V and 7 bases for J; bases not matched to a gene: 7. CDR3 length: 15 amino acids. Per germline, CDR1 SEHNR and CDR2 FQNEAQ (reference sequence).

This chain connects TRBV14 to TRBJ2-3, with 13 bases matching TRBD2. The CDR3 has 15 residues. V trimming: 1 base; J trimming: 8 bases; junction bases outside the gene matches: 3. Germline CDR1 and CDR2: SGHDN and FVKESK. DNA for the CDR3: TGTGCCAGCAGCCAAGGGACTAGCGGGAGAGGTACGCAGTATTTT. This sequence encodes CASSQGTSGRGTQYF.

At least ten counts were recorded for this clonotype. The genes are TRBV5-1 and TRBJ2-1; D call uncertain. Trimming left V 1 base short and J 6 bases short, with 2 bases between. The CDR3 contains 11 residues. Germline V gene sequence: CDR1 SGHRS, CDR2 YFSETQ. The CDR3 spells CASSLINEQFF. In nucleotides, the CDR3 is TGCGCCAGCAGCTTGATCAATGAGCAGTTCTTC. The full variable domain, completed using reference TRBV5-1 and TRBJ2-1, is KAGVTQTPRYLIKTRGQQVTLSCSPISGHRSVSWYQQTPGQGLQFLFEYFSETQRNKGNFPGRFSGRQFSNSRSEMNVSTLELGDSALYLCASSLINEQFFGPGTRLTVL.

The sample holds a few counts of this clonotype. This chain joins TRBV15 and TRBJ1-1; D is ambiguous. The CDR3 runs to 14 residues. Trimming took off 0 bases at V and 0 bases at J, with 5 bases between the two ends. Germline V gives CDR1 LNHNV, CDR2 YYDKDF (reference sequence). The DNA for the CDR3 is TGTGCCACCAGCAGAGATGAACTGAACACTGAAGCTTTCTTT. Residues: CATSRDELNTEAFF.

This clonotype was seen a few times. V is TRBV2 and J is TRBJ2-3; D might be TRBD2 (6 bases). The CDR3 has 13 residues. V lost 8 bases to trimming and J lost 0 bases, with 9 bases between them. The germline gives CDR1 SNHLY, CDR2 FYNNEI. The CDR3 DNA reads as TGTGCCAGCCGACTAGAAAGCACAGATACGCAGTATTTT. This gives the protein CASRLESTDTQYF.

This clonotype was seen only a few times. The gene calls are TRBV7-8 and TRBJ2-2; unclear D gene. The length of the CDR3 is 15 residues. V lost 5 bases and J lost 3, with 13 bases in between. Germline CDR1 SGHVS, CDR2 FQNEAQ. The CDR3, as DNA: TGTGCCAGCAGCCCATCTGGAGTGTACACCGGGGAGCTGTTTTTT. This sequence encodes CASSPSGVYTGELFF. The variable domain in full, completed from reference TRBV7-8 and TRBJ2-2, reads GAGVSQSPRYKVAKRGQDVALRCDPISGHVSLFWYQQALGQGPEFLTYFQNEAQLDKSGLPSDRFFAERPEGSVSTLKIQRTQQEDSAVYLCASSPSGVYTGELFFGEGSRLTVL.

Only a few counts were recorded for this clonotype. The gene calls are TRBV7-9 and TRBJ2-7; D might be TRBD2 (5 bases). This CDR3 is built from 15 residues. The germline gives CDR1 SEHNR, CDR2 FQNEAQ (reference sequence). Trimming took 2 bases from V and 2 from J, leaving 13 bases between them. The CDR3 protein is CASSLRTDSTYEQYF. The DNA for the CDR3 is TGTGCCAGCAGCTTACGGACGGACTCCACCTACGAGCAGTACTTC.

The rearrangement links TRBV20-1 to TRBJ1-1; D not resolved. The CDR3 is 15 residues long. Germline lookup yields CDR1 DFQATT and CDR2 SNEGSKA (reference sequence). V was cut by 0 bases and J by 0 bases, with 11 bases left in between. The chain's CDR3 is CSAREGSRVNTEAFF. The DNA for the CDR3 is TGCAGTGCTAGAGAAGGGTCGAGGGTGAACACTGAAGCTTTCTTT.

The gene calls are TRBV7-9 and TRBJ1-1, with no clear D. Germline loops: CDR1 SEHNR, CDR2 FQNEAQ (reference sequence). The CDR3 runs 12 residues. The V and J ends lost 2 bases and 6 bases respectively, with 7 bases between them. DNA for the CDR3: TGTGCCAGCAGCTTACACCACCCTGAAGCTTTCTTT. This translates into CASSLHHPEAFF.

The rearrangement links TRBV10-3 to TRBJ2-7; 7 bases fit TRBD2. Germline V gives CDR1 ENHRY, CDR2 SYGVKD. The CDR3 spans 14 residues. V was pared by 2 bases and J by 3 bases, with 4 bases of the junction left unmatched. CDR3: CAISEGLGFYEQYV. DNA for the CDR3: TGTGCCATCAGTGAGGGACTAGGCTTCTACGAGCAGTACGTC.

This clonotype was seen a handful of times. The CDR3 DNA reads TGCGCCAGCAGCTTGGGCCAACGTGGGGGGCAAGAGACCCAGTACTTC. Encoded protein: CASSLGQRGGQETQYF. This chain joins TRBV5-1 and TRBJ2-5, with a weak D call TRBD2 (6 bases). From germline, CDR1 is SGHRS and CDR2 YFSETQ. The CDR3 spans 16 residues. Trimming took 0 bases from V and 2 from J, leaving 14 bases between them. Together with reference TRBV5-1 and TRBJ2-5, the CDR3 gives the full variable domain: KAGVTQTPRYLIKTRGQQVTLSCSPISGHRSVSWYQQTPGQGLQFLFEYFSETQRNKGNFPGRFSGRQFSNSRSEMNVSTLELGDSALYLCASSLGQRGGQETQYFGPGTRLLVL.

This chain connects TRBV10-3 to TRBJ2-6; D possibly corresponds to TRBD1 (7 bases). The CDR3 loop spans 16 amino acids. Germline V lookup: CDR1 ENHRY, CDR2 SYGVKD. Trimming removed 11 bases at V and 1 base at J, with 18 bases between. The CDR3 DNA is TGTGCCGCGCAGGGGGGTCTCCTTTCTGGGGCCAACGTCCTGACTTTC. Its translation: CAAQGGLLSGANVLTF.

This clonotype was recorded many times. V is TRBV12-3 or TRBV12-4 and J is TRBJ2-7; D is ambiguous. Between the trimmed V and J ends, which lost 6 bases and 3 bases, there was a span of 15 bases. CDR3 size: 14 residues. This chain's CDR3 is CASRSRGVGYEQYF. The CDR3 DNA sequence: TGTGCCAGCAGGTCCCGCGGAGTGGGCTACGAGCAGTACTTC.

This clonotype was observed a few times. CDR3: CSARDRLAGFTDTQYF. CDR3 in DNA: TGCAGTGCTAGAGATAGGTTGGCGGGATTCACAGATACGCAGTATTTT. This chain links TRBV20-1 with TRBJ2-3, with D possibly TRBD2 on 6 matching bases. The germline V and J ends were trimmed by 0 bases and 2 bases, with 15 bases remaining between them. The CDR3 loop spans 16 amino acids. CDR1 and CDR2 from the germline V gene are DFQATT and SNEGSKA (reference sequence).

This clonotype was seen only a few times. The chain employs TRBV5-1 and TRBJ2-7, with D possibly TRBD2 on 5 matching bases. The CDR3 spans 14 residues. Trimming stripped 5 bases from V and 6 bases from J, with 18 bases between. The germline CDR1 and CDR2 sequences are SGHRS and YFSETQ. The CDR3 DNA sequence: TGCGCCAGCAGTCAGAGAGGGTTTTTCTTCGAGCAGTACGTC. This gives the protein CASSQRGFFFEQYV.

The chain employs TRBV18 and TRBJ2-3; no clear D gene. CDR1 and CDR2 from the germline V gene are KGHSH and LQKENI. The length of the CDR3 is 13 residues. Trimming took 3 bases from V and 5 from J, leaving 9 bases between them. The CDR3 sequence: CASSPDPKDTQYF. The DNA for the CDR3 is TGTGCCAGCTCACCGGACCCCAAAGATACGCAGTATTTT.

V and J are TRBV5-1 and TRBJ2-1, with D possibly matching TRBD2 (6 bases). The CDR3 consists of 16 residues. The V end lost 1 base, the J end lost 7 bases, and 18 bases lay between the germline ends. Germline lookup yields CDR1 SGHRS and CDR2 YFSETQ. CDR3 nucleotide sequence: TGCGCCAGCAGCTTGCTCCGGGCGGGATGGGGGAATGAGCAGTTCTTC. Amino acid sequence: CASSLLRAGWGNEQFF.

This clonotype was seen ten or more times. This chain joins TRBV2 and TRBJ2-3; 8 bases are a match to TRBD2. The CDR3 sequence is 15 residues long. V lost 4 bases and J lost 4; bases outside the gene matches: 7. Looked up from germline, CDR1 is SNHLY and CDR2 is FYNNEI. This chain's CDR3 is CASSVGLAGPDTQYF. The DNA of the CDR3 is TGTGCCAGCAGTGTCGGGTTAGCGGGACCAGATACGCAGTATTTT.

CDR3 region: CASSWTGLGELFF. CDR3 coding DNA: TGTGCCAGCAGTTGGACAGGGCTCGGGGAGCTGTTTTTT. The gene calls are TRBV6-6 and TRBJ2-2; 8 bases fit TRBD1. Germline V gene data show CDR1 as MNHNY and CDR2 as SVGAGI (reference sequence). The CDR3 is 13 residues long. V lost 4 bases and J lost 7; bases outside the gene matches: 2.

The chain has TRBV12-3 or TRBV12-4 and TRBJ2-7; 9 nucleotides match TRBD1. The ends lost 2 bases at V and 5 bases at J; junction bases unmatched: 1. CDR3 length equals 13 residues. CDR3 loop: CASSLRTGDEQYF. The CDR3 region has the DNA TGTGCCAGCAGTTTAAGGACAGGGGACGAGCAGTACTTC.